The 13 T cell receptor beta chains below come from one sample, sequenced in a study of regulatory T cells in long-lasting Graves disease (dated by TCRdb to 2020 to 2022). The label giving this sample's time point can be read as: newly diagnosed GD, antithyroid drugs for less than 3 months. RNA was extracted from PBMCs in TRIzol for both TCR sequencing and RNA sequencing. Libraries were constructed by multiplex PCR. Sequenced on an Illumina HiSeq 4000. iRepertoire HTBI primers and Arm-PCR amplification of CDR3 regions were used to construct TCR beta libraries. In TCRdb, the public reads were trimmed at Q25 with fastp and aligned with MiXCR, with productive beta chains retained. Each CDR3 protein appears once, grouped with its most common genes and DNA. Counted in this sample were about 530,000 distinct CDR3 sequences; roughly 16% of them appeared once. In total, the top ten clones hold just under 25% of the sample.

A further study also used this sample, focusing on T cells in Graves' hyperthyroidism and ophthalmopathy.

Sequencing used peripheral blood mononuclear cells (PBMCs), obtained at new diagnosis, from a patient treated with antithyroid drugs. These receptors all stem from a woman aged 35-60 years with Graves disease. Donor details come from another sample of the same person, matched by shared clones.

The V gene is TRBV7-9, the J gene TRBJ2-2; D may be TRBD1 (6 bases). Germline assignment: CDR1 SEHNR and CDR2 FQNEAQ (reference sequence). Trimming removed 4 bases from V and 6 bases from J, with 33 bases in between. The CDR3 loop spans 21 amino acids. CDR3 nucleotide sequence: TGTGCCAGCAGCTCTCTACCCTCAATAAAACGACAGGCTTGGGTTCCCGGGGAGCTGTTTTTT. This sequence encodes CASSSLPSIKRQAWVPGELFF.

This clonotype has only a few counts. This sequence joins TRBV20-1 and TRBJ2-1; 8 bases agree with TRBD2. The V gene's germline CDR1 is DFQATT and CDR2 SNEGSKA (reference sequence). CDR3 length: 14 amino acids. The junction had 12 bases not matched to a gene; V was cut back by 7 bases and J by 7 bases. The CDR3 nucleotides read TGCAGTGTTCGGACTAGCTGGGTTGCTAATGAGCAGTTCTTC. Protein product: CSVRTSWVANEQFF.

The rearrangement joins TRBV5-5 to TRBJ1-2; 7 bases line up with TRBD1. The CDR3 extends over 16 amino acids. CDR1 SGHKS and CDR2 YYEKEE come from the germline V gene (reference sequence). The ends lost 4 bases at V and 0 bases at J; junction bases unmatched: 9. The CDR3 here is CASSVGQRISNYGYTF. CDR3 DNA: TGTGCCAGCAGCGTGGGACAGAGGATTTCTAACTATGGCTACACCTTC.

This clonotype has ten or more counts. This chain links TRBV30 with TRBJ1-4; D is uncertain. V lost 1 base and J lost 8, with 8 bases in between. The CDR3 runs to 12 residues. CDR1 is GTSNPN, CDR2 SVGIG, per germline (reference sequence). The CDR3, as DNA: TGTGCCTGGAGTGGGCACGGAGAAAAACTGTTTTTT. It encodes CAWSGHGEKLFF.

This clonotype showed up just a few times. The V gene is TRBV11-2, the J gene TRBJ2-5; 7 nucleotides match TRBD2. Trimming cost V 1 base and J 13 bases; bases outside gene matches: 3. Germline-derived CDR1 and CDR2 are SGHAT and FQNNGV. CDR3 size: 11 residues. The CDR3 sequence: CASSLGERGYF. CDR3 nucleotide sequence: TGTGCCAGCAGCTTAGGAGAGCGGGGGTACTTC.

Only a few counts were recorded for this clonotype. The CDR3 spells CASSSSRAVSANQPQHF. The CDR3 DNA reads as TGTGCCAGCAGCTCCAGCAGAGCCGTCAGTGCTAATCAGCCCCAGCATTTT. This chain connects TRBV7-8 to TRBJ1-5; D ambiguous. Germline values: CDR1 SGHVS, CDR2 FQNEAQ. The CDR3 is made up of 17 amino acids. The ends were cut back, 4 bases at V and 4 bases at J, with 20 bases in the middle.

This clonotype has ten or more counts. The chain uses TRBV19 and TRBJ1-1; D ambiguous. CDR1 and CDR2 (germline): LNHDA, SQIVND (reference sequence). The CDR3 runs 13 residues. Between the trimmed V and J ends, which lost 7 bases and 0 bases, there was a span of 9 bases. Here the CDR3 DNA reads TGTGCCAGTATGAGCAGCATGAACACTGAAGCTTTCTTT. Translating it yields CASMSSMNTEAFF.

V gene TRBV20-1 combines with J gene TRBJ2-1; TRBD2 is a possible D gene (6 bases). The germline V gene has CDR1 DFQATT and CDR2 SNEGSKA (reference sequence). V lost 0 bases, J lost 7 bases, and 13 bases lay in between. This CDR3 spans 14 amino acids. CDR3 sequence reads: CSARELYAGNEQFF. The CDR3 DNA reads as TGCAGTGCTAGAGAGTTATATGCGGGGAATGAGCAGTTCTTC.

V gene TRBV28 combines with J gene TRBJ2-3; possibly TRBD1 or TRBD2 for D (6 bases each). Germline values: CDR1 MDHEN, CDR2 SYDVKM. The CDR3 has 13 residues. V was pared by 8 bases and J by 2 bases, with 11 bases between. CDR3 DNA: TGTGCCAGCGCAAGGGGGGACACAGATACGCAGTATTTT. Encoded protein: CASARGDTDTQYF.

The chain recombines TRBV2 with TRBJ2-7, with D perhaps TRBD2 (5 bases). V dropped 6 bases and J dropped 3 bases, with 15 bases sitting between them. Germline CDR1 SNHLY, CDR2 FYNNEI. The length of the CDR3 is 14 residues. This CDR3 is CASRGSTTDYEQYF. CDR3 nucleotides: TGTGCCAGCAGGGGGAGCACAACTGACTACGAGCAGTACTTC.

This clonotype occurred a few times. V gene TRBV12-5 combines with J gene TRBJ1-5; tentatively, D is TRBD1 (5 bases). Germline lookup yields CDR1 LGHNT and CDR2 FRNRAP. V lost 1 base to trimming and J lost 7 bases, with 8 bases between them. The CDR3 runs to 13 residues. The CDR3 DNA sequence: TGTGCTAGTGGTTTGGAGGGGTACCAGCCCCAGCATTTT. Amino acids: CASGLEGYQPQHF.

This clonotype was observed a handful of times. The chain recombines TRBV11-2 with TRBJ2-2; 12 positions agree with TRBD2. The germline CDR1 and CDR2 sequences are SGHAT and FQNNGV. The CDR3 runs 18 residues. The junction had 11 bases not matched to a gene; V was cut back by 3 bases and J by 6 bases. CDR3 protein: CASSLDSLTSGGSGELFF. The CDR3 DNA sequence: TGTGCCAGCAGCTTGGACTCTTTAACTAGCGGGGGGTCCGGGGAGCTGTTTTTT. Full variable domain (rest looked up from reference TRBV11-2 and TRBJ2-2): EAGVAQSPRYKIIEKRQSVAFWCNPISGHATLYWYQQILGQGPKLLIQFQNNGVVDDSQLPKDRFSAERLKGVDSTLKIQPAKLEDSAVYLCASSLDSLTSGGSGELFFGEGSRLTVL.

The sample holds a few counts of this clonotype. This sequence joins TRBV10-3 and TRBJ2-7; 11 bases align to TRBD2. The junction had 4 bases not matched to a gene; V was cut back by 6 bases and J by 3 bases. The CDR3 covers 14 residues. The germline gives CDR1 ENHRY, CDR2 SYGVKD. CDR3 loop: CAISTSGGHYEQYF. CDR3 sequence (DNA): TGTGCCATCAGCACTAGCGGGGGACACTACGAGCAGTACTTC.